This note documents a single TCR beta chain sequence. Its antigen is currently unknown. Primers included in the PCR were 60 Vbeta and 13 Jbeta primers. Libraries were prepared by immunoSEQ multiplex PCR; TCRdb keeps only in-frame clonotypes and omits some of them. The sample has roughly 120,000 clones, about 85% seen once. The data belong to a study of cytomegalovirus exposure and HLA in healthy donors. The germline gives CDR1 SGHTA, CDR2 FQGNSA. The CDR3 length is 16 residues. Trimming took 5 bases from V and 4 from J; bases not matched to a gene: 7. Study conclusions and caveats: Indistinguishable V segments, including TRBV6-2 and TRBV6-3, were excluded. In a later analysis, several top co-occurrence clusters appeared linked to parvovirus B19, influenza, CMV and Epstein-Barr virus.

This receptor was identified in a middle-aged man in good health and CMV-seronegative. The sequencing sample was made of PBMCs. The chain has TRBV7-2 and TRBJ2-1; 11 bases map to TRBD2. CDR3 loop: CASSPRGLADYNEQFF. The CDR3 DNA reads TGTGCCAGCAGCCCGCGGGGACTAGCGGATTACAATGAGCAGTTCTTC.